A selection of T cell receptor beta chains follows, all from one sample in a study of blood T cell repertoires in COVID-19. Using immunoSEQ multiplex PCR, the repertoire was profiled, and TCRdb retains in-frame clones only, with some absent. The sample records over 75,000 clones, approximately 82% being singletons. Sequenced material: peripheral blood. Receptors were obtained from a man aged 70-80 years with acute or convalescent COVID-19. Each CDR3 is given with its conserved first and last residue. Fields, in order: J gene, clone size, D gene, V gene, CDR3 protein. D genes are given only for firm matches. Clone size is shown for a subset of rows, as once, few, many or a class of expanded clone.

j_gene: TRBJ2-7; abundance: NA; d_gene: TRBD2; v_gene: TRBV28; CDR3aa: CASSSPGLASSSYEQYF
j_gene: TRBJ1-1; abundance: NA; d_gene: NA; v_gene: TRBV5-1; CDR3aa: CASSSGTQPSYEAFF
j_gene: TRBJ1-2; abundance: once; d_gene: NA; v_gene: TRBV30; CDR3aa: CAWTRGDSGGYTF
j_gene: TRBJ2-1; abundance: NA; d_gene: TRBD2; v_gene: TRBV5-1; CDR3aa: CASSSPGTRGFLDEQFF
j_gene: TRBJ2-7; abundance: few; d_gene: NA; v_gene: TRBV7-2; CDR3aa: CASSLAQANEQYF
j_gene: TRBJ1-3; abundance: NA; d_gene: NA; v_gene: TRBV7-2; CDR3aa: CASSLSLAGRNSGNTIYF
j_gene: TRBJ2-4; abundance: once; d_gene: TRBD2; v_gene: TRBV18; CDR3aa: CASASGRAKNIQYF
j_gene: TRBJ2-1; abundance: once; d_gene: TRBD1; v_gene: TRBV14; CDR3aa: CASSLPDRGLYNEQFF
j_gene: TRBJ1-3; abundance: NA; d_gene: TRBD1; v_gene: TRBV6-5; CDR3aa: CASSLDRFEVNTIYF
j_gene: TRBJ1-4; abundance: NA; d_gene: NA; v_gene: TRBV21-1; CDR3aa: CASSFSIQGCQEKLFF
j_gene: TRBJ1-2; abundance: few; d_gene: NA; v_gene: TRBV5-4; CDR3aa: CASSTQGSNYGYTF
j_gene: TRBJ2-1; abundance: NA; d_gene: TRBD2; v_gene: TRBV9; CDR3aa: CASSASGETYNEQFF
j_gene: TRBJ2-3; abundance: NA; d_gene: TRBD2; v_gene: TRBV29-1; CDR3aa: CSVGLIAGVKSNTDTQYF
j_gene: TRBJ2-6; abundance: NA; d_gene: TRBD1; v_gene: TRBV6-2/TRBV6-3; CDR3aa: CASSQTGGGSGANVLTF
j_gene: TRBJ2-1; abundance: NA; d_gene: NA; v_gene: TRBV3-1/TRBV3-2; CDR3aa: CASGSVFINEQFF
j_gene: TRBJ1-2; abundance: NA; d_gene: TRBD1; v_gene: TRBV28; CDR3aa: CATSPVNYPGQLGGYTF
j_gene: TRBJ2-1; abundance: once; d_gene: NA; v_gene: TRBV5-1; CDR3aa: CASSLGGGINEQFF
j_gene: TRBJ1-6; abundance: NA; d_gene: NA; v_gene: TRBV2; CDR3aa: CASTRQGSSPLHF
j_gene: TRBJ1-6; abundance: once; d_gene: TRBD1; v_gene: TRBV5-1; CDR3aa: CASSRSGTGYNSPLHF
j_gene: TRBJ1-1; abundance: NA; d_gene: NA; v_gene: TRBV29-1; CDR3aa: CSVKRGRNTEAFF
j_gene: TRBJ2-1; abundance: NA; d_gene: TRBD2; v_gene: TRBV2; CDR3aa: CASSEAASGWNEQFF
j_gene: TRBJ1-6; abundance: NA; d_gene: TRBD1; v_gene: TRBV18; CDR3aa: CASSPPSQAGGFLVGSPLHF
j_gene: TRBJ2-7; abundance: NA; d_gene: NA; v_gene: TRBV9; CDR3aa: CASSFGTLRGGEQYF
j_gene: TRBJ1-2; abundance: NA; d_gene: NA; v_gene: TRBV24-1; CDR3aa: CATYGQSHVGYGYTF
j_gene: TRBJ2-3; abundance: NA; d_gene: TRBD1; v_gene: TRBV29-1; CDR3aa: CSAITGATDTQYF
j_gene: TRBJ2-2; abundance: NA; d_gene: TRBD2; v_gene: TRBV29-1; CDR3aa: CSVEDSSGANTGELFF
j_gene: TRBJ1-1; abundance: NA; d_gene: NA; v_gene: TRBV7-2; CDR3aa: CASSSTTGWHTEAFF
j_gene: TRBJ2-7; abundance: NA; d_gene: NA; v_gene: TRBV11-3; CDR3aa: CASSFTGLDEQYF
j_gene: TRBJ2-5; abundance: NA; d_gene: TRBD1; v_gene: TRBV19; CDR3aa: CASSTGTGGYRYQETQYF
j_gene: TRBJ2-1; abundance: NA; d_gene: TRBD1; v_gene: TRBV18; CDR3aa: CASSLGTGGNEQFF
j_gene: TRBJ2-7; abundance: NA; d_gene: TRBD1; v_gene: TRBV6-1; CDR3aa: CASSERLETGGAYEQYF
j_gene: TRBJ1-4; abundance: NA; d_gene: NA; v_gene: TRBV16; CDR3aa: CASSQSRQTTNEKLFF
j_gene: TRBJ1-4; abundance: NA; d_gene: TRBD1; v_gene: TRBV27; CDR3aa: CASSLEGGFSVEKLFF
j_gene: TRBJ2-3; abundance: few; d_gene: TRBD2; v_gene: TRBV7-3; CDR3aa: CASSSYSGGGDTQYF
j_gene: TRBJ1-5; abundance: NA; d_gene: TRBD1; v_gene: TRBV4-2; CDR3aa: CASSQAAGGMGGEAQHF
j_gene: TRBJ2-5; abundance: NA; d_gene: NA; v_gene: TRBV14; CDR3aa: CASSPPRSFKYF
j_gene: TRBJ2-7; abundance: NA; d_gene: NA; v_gene: TRBV11-2; CDR3aa: CASSERTALEQYF
j_gene: TRBJ2-1; abundance: NA; d_gene: TRBD1; v_gene: TRBV7-8; CDR3aa: CASSSPTGRNEQFF
j_gene: TRBJ1-2; abundance: NA; d_gene: NA; v_gene: TRBV6-5; CDR3aa: CASTRGTDLNYGYTF
j_gene: TRBJ1-5; abundance: NA; d_gene: TRBD1; v_gene: TRBV7-2; CDR3aa: CASSFDRGQPQHF
j_gene: TRBJ2-1; abundance: NA; d_gene: TRBD1; v_gene: TRBV7-7; CDR3aa: CASSLAMDRGSYNEQFF
j_gene: TRBJ2-7; abundance: NA; d_gene: TRBD1; v_gene: TRBV7-3; CDR3aa: CASSSKLGQGYNEQYF
j_gene: TRBJ2-1; abundance: NA; d_gene: TRBD2; v_gene: TRBV3-1/TRBV3-2; CDR3aa: CASSQEGRGLVDTYNEQFF
j_gene: TRBJ2-5; abundance: NA; d_gene: NA; v_gene: TRBV19; CDR3aa: CASSGGQETQYF
j_gene: TRBJ1-5; abundance: NA; d_gene: NA; v_gene: TRBV27; CDR3aa: CASSIPGFNQPQHF
j_gene: TRBJ1-1; abundance: few; d_gene: NA; v_gene: TRBV27; CDR3aa: CASSSRQAGTEAFF
j_gene: TRBJ1-5; abundance: NA; d_gene: TRBD1; v_gene: TRBV23-1; CDR3aa: CASSGTGQGQYSNQPQHF
j_gene: TRBJ1-2; abundance: NA; d_gene: TRBD1; v_gene: TRBV2; CDR3aa: CASRTGQTYGYTF
j_gene: TRBJ2-1; abundance: NA; d_gene: TRBD1; v_gene: TRBV5-1; CDR3aa: CASSLAGTDYNEQFF
j_gene: TRBJ1-6; abundance: NA; d_gene: NA; v_gene: TRBV3-1/TRBV3-2; CDR3aa: CASSQVGVLGLLRDSPLHF
j_gene: TRBJ1-2; abundance: once; d_gene: NA; v_gene: TRBV5-8; CDR3aa: CASRDSHLYGYTF
j_gene: TRBJ2-7; abundance: NA; d_gene: NA; v_gene: TRBV19; CDR3aa: CASSTLPRYEQYF
j_gene: TRBJ2-2; abundance: once; d_gene: TRBD1; v_gene: TRBV19; CDR3aa: CATRQGVTGELFF
j_gene: TRBJ2-5; abundance: NA; d_gene: TRBD2; v_gene: TRBV6-2/TRBV6-3; CDR3aa: CASSSGVAGYKETQYF
j_gene: TRBJ1-6; abundance: NA; d_gene: NA; v_gene: TRBV6-5; CDR3aa: CATGDTWNSPLHF
j_gene: TRBJ1-2; abundance: NA; d_gene: TRBD1; v_gene: TRBV12-5; CDR3aa: CASGLFSGTGLRNYGYTF
j_gene: TRBJ1-1; abundance: NA; d_gene: NA; v_gene: TRBV24-1; CDR3aa: CATSDLEQGFGAFF
j_gene: TRBJ2-2; abundance: NA; d_gene: NA; v_gene: TRBV9; CDR3aa: CASSVGLVGTGELFF
j_gene: TRBJ2-5; abundance: NA; d_gene: TRBD2; v_gene: TRBV5-1; CDR3aa: CASSSGLAIGETQYF
j_gene: TRBJ1-5; abundance: NA; d_gene: TRBD1; v_gene: TRBV28; CDR3aa: CASSLDRERLRSQHF